This passage covers 15 T cell receptor beta chains from one sample sequenced in a study of T-cell memory formation after mild COVID-19. Each CDR3 protein gets one entry after TCRdb re-called the 5' RACE reads with MiXCR. The sample consists of approximately 560,000 distinct CDR3 sequences, around 16% of them appearing once. Material: PBMCs or a T cell subset sorted from them (not recorded which). The receptors were sampled from an adult woman who had mild COVID-19 (a few samples of this study predate the infection). Cell type and time point are not known.

J is TRBJ2-1 and V is TRBV11-1; D is uncertain. Germline V gene lookup returns CDR1 SGHAT and CDR2 FQDESV (reference sequence). The length of the CDR3 is 16 residues. The V gene lost 5 bases and the J gene lost 2 bases, with 16 bases spanning the gap. The CDR3 is CASSPKKGYPYNEQFF. The CDR3 DNA reads TGTGCCAGCAGCCCTAAAAAGGGATACCCCTACAATGAGCAGTTCTTC.

This clonotype was recorded many times. This sequence joins TRBV5-1 and TRBJ1-5, with TRBD1 identical over 8 bases. The CDR3 runs 15 residues. The junction had 12 bases not matched to a gene; V was cut back by 7 bases and J by 6 bases. The germline V gene encodes CDR1 SGHRS and CDR2 YFSETQ. In DNA, the CDR3 is TGCGCCAGCGCCTCGACAGGGGCGAGAGGTCAGCCCCAGCATTTT. Protein: CASASTGARGQPQHF.

The chain uses TRBV5-4 and TRBJ2-1; the match to TRBD2 covers 8 bases. This CDR3 has 17 amino acids. In germline, CDR1 is SGHNT, CDR2 YYREEE (reference sequence). The V segment lost 0 bases and the J segment 4 bases; nucleotides outside the gene matches: 9. The CDR3 region is CASSLEGFGGGYNEQFF. For the CDR3, the DNA is TGTGCCAGCAGCTTGGAGGGTTTCGGGGGGGGTTACAATGAGCAGTTCTTC.

This clonotype was seen ten or more times. The chain joins TRBV7-9 to TRBJ1-1; no reliable D call. Germline values: CDR1 SEHNR, CDR2 FQNEAQ (reference sequence). The CDR3 has 17 residues. The V and J ends lost 1 base and 1 base respectively, with 16 bases between them. The CDR3 DNA reads as TGTGCCAGCAGCTTAGACGGAGGCTCTAAACAGAACACTGAAGCTTTCTTT. It is translated as CASSLDGGSKQNTEAFF. Based on the CDR3 plus reference TRBV7-9 and TRBJ1-1, the full variable domain is DTGVSQNPRHKITKRGQNVTFRCDPISEHNRLYWYRQTLGQGPEFLTYFQNEAQLEKSRLLSDRFSAERPKGSFSTLEIQRTEQGDSAMYLCASSLDGGSKQNTEAFFGQGTRLTVV.

V is TRBV20-1 and J is TRBJ2-3; 7 bases align to TRBD2. The CDR3 runs to 14 residues. Germline CDR1 is DFQATT and CDR2 is SNEGSKA (reference sequence). The ends lost 5 bases at V and 2 bases at J; junction bases unmatched: 7. CDR3 DNA: TGCAGTGCTTTGACTAGCTTTACCACAGATACGCAGTATTTT. Its translation: CSALTSFTTDTQYF.

The V gene is TRBV19, the J gene TRBJ2-4; D not resolved. The CDR3 runs 13 residues. Germline CDR1 is LNHDA and CDR2 is SQIVND (reference sequence). Trimming took 9 bases from V and 0 from J, leaving 9 bases between them. CDR3 residues: CASATLAKNIQYF. CDR3 in DNA: TGTGCCAGCGCCACACTAGCCAAAAACATTCAGTACTTC. Together with reference TRBV19 and TRBJ2-4, the CDR3 gives the full variable domain: DGGITQSPKYLFRKEGQNVTLSCEQNLNHDAMYWYRQDPGQGLRLIYYSQIVNDFQKGDIAEGYSVSREKKESFPLTVTSAQKNPTAFYLCASATLAKNIQYFGAGTRLSVL.

V is TRBV6-5 and J is TRBJ2-7; TRBD2 matches at 7 bases. Germline trimming cut 4 bases from V and 3 bases from J; bases unmatched to any gene: 9. Looked up from germline, CDR1 is MNHEY and CDR2 is SVGAGI. The CDR3 sequence is 15 residues long. The CDR3 region has the DNA TGTGCCAGCAGTTCCGGACTAGATATAAACTACGAGCAGTACTTC. Translation gives CASSSGLDINYEQYF.

The chain is built from TRBV29-1 and TRBJ2-5, with TRBD2 identical over 8 bases. Per germline, CDR1 SQVTM and CDR2 ANQGSEA. Trimming at V came to 3 bases and at J to 4 bases, leaving 4 bases not matched to a gene. The CDR3 is made up of 13 amino acids. CDR3 loop: CSVDSGSRETQYF. Here the CDR3 DNA reads TGCAGCGTTGACAGCGGGAGTCGAGAGACCCAGTACTTC.

V gene TRBV7-9 combines with J gene TRBJ1-1; D call uncertain. Trimming took 5 bases from V and 4 from J, leaving 14 bases between them. The germline V gene has CDR1 SEHNR and CDR2 FQNEAQ (reference sequence). The CDR3 has 14 amino acids. CDR3 nucleotides: TGTGCCAGCAGCCCCGAGGGAGGGAGCACTGAAGCTTTCTTT. The encoded protein is CASSPEGGSTEAFF.

V usage is TRBV5-4 and J usage is TRBJ1-2; 12 bases match TRBD1. The CDR3 consists of 16 residues. Germline V gene data show CDR1 as SGHNT and CDR2 as YYREEE (reference sequence). Unmatched junction bases numbered 12, after V lost 6 bases and J lost 6 bases. DNA for the CDR3: TGTGCCAGCATCCCTACCGGGACAGGGGGCGCGGATGGCTACACCTTC. Translated: CASIPTGTGGADGYTF.

In this sample, this clonotype turned up a few times. The chain joins TRBV12-3 or TRBV12-4 to TRBJ2-7; D unclear. V was trimmed by 3 bases and J by 3 bases, leaving 9 bases between them. The CDR3 contains 13 residues. CDR3 loop: CASSLGFFYEQYF. CDR3 bases: TGTGCCAGCAGTTTGGGGTTCTTCTACGAGCAGTACTTC.

At least ten counts were recorded for this clonotype. This chain uses TRBV3-1 with TRBJ2-7; D possibly corresponds to TRBD2 (5 bases). There are 15 residues in the CDR3. V was cut by 4 bases and J by 0 bases, with 13 bases left in between. From germline, CDR1 is LGHDT and CDR2 YNNKEL (reference sequence). The CDR3 DNA follows: TGTGCCAGCAGCCCCGAGGGTTTAAGCTCCTACGAGCAGTACTTC. As protein: CASSPEGLSSYEQYF.

This clonotype turned up a few times. The rearrangement links TRBV27 to TRBJ2-7; 10 bases are shared with TRBD2. J lost 2 bases, V lost 5 bases, and 6 bases had no gene match. Germline V gene lookup returns CDR1 MNHEY and CDR2 SMNVEV (reference sequence). CDR3 length equals 15 residues. The CDR3 sequence is CASSLLAGPAYEQYF. CDR3 sequence (DNA): TGTGCCAGCAGTCTACTAGCGGGGCCGGCCTACGAGCAGTACTTC.

The CDR3 sequence: CASNQQGGDEKLFF. The CDR3 nucleotides are TGTGCCAGCAACCAACAGGGGGGGGATGAAAAACTGTTTTTT. This chain joins TRBV25-1 and TRBJ1-4; 8 bases fit TRBD1. Germline V CDR1 and CDR2: MGHDK, SYGVNS. The CDR3 loop spans 14 amino acids. V was clipped by 7 bases and J by 6 bases; unmatched bases: 7.

The J gene is TRBJ2-7, the V gene TRBV18; D is perhaps TRBD1 (5 bases). With 3 bases removed from V and 6 bases from J, the gap between germline ends came to 15 bases. Germline assignment: CDR1 KGHSH and CDR2 LQKENI. The CDR3 is 14 residues long. CDR3 residues: CASSPPQGSGEQYF. CDR3 nucleotides: TGTGCCAGCTCACCCCCTCAGGGATCAGGCGAGCAGTACTTC. Filled out from reference TRBV18 and TRBJ2-7, the complete variable domain reads NAGVMQNPRHLVRRRGQEARLRCSPMKGHSHVYWYRQLPEEGLKFMVYLQKENIIDESGMPKERFSAEFPKEGPSILRIQQVVRGDSAAYFCASSPPQGSGEQYFGPGTRLTVT.